This T cell receptor beta chain was identified during a study of control samples from healthy donors and cancer patients. Repertoires were generated with immunoSEQ multiplex PCR, while TCRdb's copy carries only in-frame clones and drops some. The data show about 86,000 clones, 94% seen once. Trimming left V 7 bases short and J 1 base short, with 7 bases between. This CDR3 region has 12 residues. Germline V gives CDR1 SNHLY, CDR2 FYNNEI. Sequenced material: blood. The genes are TRBV2 and TRBJ1-2, with D hard to call. This receptor was taken from a woman aged 18-29 years in good health. In DNA, the CDR3 is TGTGCCAGCATAGGGAATAACTATGGCTACACCTTC. Its protein is CASIGNNYGYTF. The full variable domain, its missing parts supplied by reference TRBV2 and TRBJ1-2, is EPEVTQTPSHQVTQMGQEVILRCVPISNHLYFYWYRQILGQKVEFLVSFYNNEISEKSEIFDDQFSVERPDGSNFTLKIRSTKLEDSAMYFCASIGNNYGYTFGSGTRLTVV.